Below, 4 T cell receptor beta chains from the same sample are listed, as sequenced in a study of cytomegalovirus exposure and HLA in healthy donors. 60 Vbeta and 13 Jbeta primers were used in PCR. Libraries were prepared by immunoSEQ multiplex PCR; TCRdb keeps only in-frame clonotypes and omits some of them. The table records 75,000 to 100,000 clones, about three quarters of them present only once. Sequenced input: PBMCs. All receptors derive from a man aged 55 to 69 in good health and CMV-seronegative.

V usage is TRBV2 and J usage is TRBJ1-2; 8 bases align to TRBD1. V dropped 6 bases and J dropped 9; count of bases not matched to a gene: 3. Germline V gene sequence: CDR1 SNHLY, CDR2 FYNNEI. This CDR3 is built from 11 residues. Here the CDR3 reads CASRRDRRYTF. DNA for the CDR3: TGTGCCAGCAGACGGGACAGGCGCTACACCTTC.

The CDR3 DNA reads TGTGCCATCAGTGAGTCGTTTGGGCGCAACACTGAAGCTTTCTTT. The encoded protein is CAISESFGRNTEAFF. The J gene is TRBJ1-1, the V gene TRBV10-3, with D unclear. The CDR3 contains 15 residues. Trimming stripped 0 bases from V and 2 bases from J, with 10 bases between. The germline CDR1 and CDR2 sequences are ENHRY and SYGVKD.

The chain is built from TRBV27 and TRBJ1-4; no firm D call. CDR1 and CDR2 from the germline V gene are MNHEY and SMNVEV (reference sequence). CDR3 length: 13 residues. Trimming took 3 bases from V and 8 from J, leaving 10 bases between them. The CDR3 DNA is TGTGCCAGCAGTTTTTTCGAGAGGGAAAAACTGTTTTTT. It yields the protein CASSFFEREKLFF.

This chain links TRBV7-2 with TRBJ2-3, with 8 positions matching TRBD2. CDR1 is SGHTA and CDR2 is FQGNSA in the germline V gene. J was trimmed by 6 bases and V by 2 bases; bases with no gene match: 4. This CDR3 has 14 amino acids. The CDR3: CASSLYAGGDTQYF. The DNA of the CDR3 is TGTGCCAGCAGCTTATATGCGGGGGGCGATACGCAGTATTTT.